This TCR beta chain derives from a study of blood T cell repertoires in COVID-19. Germline V gene data show CDR1 as SGHDT and CDR2 as YYEEEE. Trimming at V came to 3 bases and at J to 7 bases, leaving 3 bases not matched to a gene. There are 14 residues in the CDR3. Assay: immunoSEQ multiplex PCR; the TCRdb copy retains only in-frame clones and omits some. The sample has approximately 200,000 clones; approximately 85% are singletons. Sequenced material: peripheral blood. The sequence came from a human donor with active or convalescent COVID-19. The donor label of this sample is uncertain. This sequence joins TRBV5-6 and TRBJ1-5, with TRBD1 identical over 11 bases. CDR3 DNA sequence: TGTGCCAGCAGCTGGGGACAGGGGGGACAGCCCCAGCATTTT. Amino acids: CASSWGQGGQPQHF.